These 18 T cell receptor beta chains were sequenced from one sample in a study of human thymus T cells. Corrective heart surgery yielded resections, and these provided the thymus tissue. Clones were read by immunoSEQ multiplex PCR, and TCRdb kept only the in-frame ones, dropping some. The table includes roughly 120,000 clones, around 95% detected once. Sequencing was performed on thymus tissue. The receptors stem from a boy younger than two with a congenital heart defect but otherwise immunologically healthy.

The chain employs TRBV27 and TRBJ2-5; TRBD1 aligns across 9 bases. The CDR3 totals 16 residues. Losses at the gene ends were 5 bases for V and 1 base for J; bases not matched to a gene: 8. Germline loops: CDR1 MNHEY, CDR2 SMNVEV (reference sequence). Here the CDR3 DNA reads TGTGCCAGCAGTCCGGGACAGGGATGGGTCCAAGAGACCCAGTACTTC. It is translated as CASSPGQGWVQETQYF.

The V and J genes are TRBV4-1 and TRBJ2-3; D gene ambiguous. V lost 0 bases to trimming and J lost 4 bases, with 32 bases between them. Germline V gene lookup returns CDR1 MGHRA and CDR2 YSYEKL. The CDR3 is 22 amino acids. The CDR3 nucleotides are TGCGCCAGCAGCCAAGACGGTGTACATAGGTGGGCGGACCCACATTTTGCAGATACGCAGTATTTT. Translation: CASSQDGVHRWADPHFADTQYF.

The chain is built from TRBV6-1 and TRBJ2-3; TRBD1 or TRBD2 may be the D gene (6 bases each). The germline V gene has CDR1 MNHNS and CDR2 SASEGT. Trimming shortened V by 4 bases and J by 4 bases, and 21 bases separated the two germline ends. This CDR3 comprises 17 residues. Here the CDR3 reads CASSGYRGQGGADTQYF. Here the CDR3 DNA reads TGTGCCAGCAGTGGTTACCGGGGGCAGGGTGGGGCAGATACGCAGTATTTT.

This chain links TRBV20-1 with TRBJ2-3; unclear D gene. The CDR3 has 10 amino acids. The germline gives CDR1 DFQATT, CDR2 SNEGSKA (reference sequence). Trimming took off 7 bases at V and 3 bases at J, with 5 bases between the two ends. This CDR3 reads CSVGTDTQYF. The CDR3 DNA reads TGCAGTGTCGGTACAGATACGCAGTATTTT.

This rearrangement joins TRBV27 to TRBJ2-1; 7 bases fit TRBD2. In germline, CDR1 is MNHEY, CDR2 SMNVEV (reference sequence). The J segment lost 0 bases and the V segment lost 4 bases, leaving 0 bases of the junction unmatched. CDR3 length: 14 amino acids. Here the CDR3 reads CASSWGGSYNEQFF. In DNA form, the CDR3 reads TGTGCCAGCAGTTGGGGGGGCTCCTACAATGAGCAGTTCTTC.

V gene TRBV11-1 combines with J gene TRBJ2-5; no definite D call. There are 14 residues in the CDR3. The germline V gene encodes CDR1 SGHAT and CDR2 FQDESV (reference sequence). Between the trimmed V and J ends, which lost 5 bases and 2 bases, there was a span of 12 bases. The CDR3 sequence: CASSVRAGQETQYF. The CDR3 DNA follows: TGTGCCAGCAGCGTTAGGGCTGGACAAGAGACCCAGTACTTC.

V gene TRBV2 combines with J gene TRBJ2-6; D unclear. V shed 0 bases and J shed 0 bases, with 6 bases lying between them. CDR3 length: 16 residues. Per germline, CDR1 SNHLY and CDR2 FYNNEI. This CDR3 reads CASSEAGISGANVLTF. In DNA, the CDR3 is TGTGCCAGCAGTGAAGCAGGGATCTCTGGGGCCAACGTCCTGACTTTC.

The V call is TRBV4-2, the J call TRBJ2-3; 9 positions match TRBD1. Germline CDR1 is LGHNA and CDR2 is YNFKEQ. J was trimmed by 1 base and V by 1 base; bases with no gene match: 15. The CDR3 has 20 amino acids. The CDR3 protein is CASSQGDRVRRSTGTDTQYF. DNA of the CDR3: TGTGCCAGCAGCCAAGGGGACAGGGTGAGAAGATCCACTGGCACAGATACGCAGTATTTT.

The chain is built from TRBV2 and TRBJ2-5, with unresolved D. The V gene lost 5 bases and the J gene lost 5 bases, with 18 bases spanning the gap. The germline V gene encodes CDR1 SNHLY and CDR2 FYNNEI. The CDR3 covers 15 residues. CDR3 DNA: TGTGCCAGCAGTACCCGTCCCGAAAGGGTGGAGACCCAGTACTTC. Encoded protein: CASSTRPERVETQYF. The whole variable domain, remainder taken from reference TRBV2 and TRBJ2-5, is EPEVTQTPSHQVTQMGQEVILRCVPISNHLYFYWYRQILGQKVEFLVSFYNNEISEKSEIFDDQFSVERPDGSNFTLKIRSTKLEDSAMYFCASSTRPERVETQYFGPGTRLLVL.

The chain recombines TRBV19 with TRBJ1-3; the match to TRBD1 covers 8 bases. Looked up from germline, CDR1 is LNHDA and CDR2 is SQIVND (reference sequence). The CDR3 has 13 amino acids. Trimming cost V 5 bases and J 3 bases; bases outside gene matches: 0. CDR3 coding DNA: TGTGCCAGTAGTGACAGGGGTGGAAACACCATATATTTT. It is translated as CASSDRGGNTIYF.

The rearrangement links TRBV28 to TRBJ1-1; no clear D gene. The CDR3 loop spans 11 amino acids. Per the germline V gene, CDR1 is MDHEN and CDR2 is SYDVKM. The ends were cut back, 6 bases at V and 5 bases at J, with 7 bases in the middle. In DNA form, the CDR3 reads TGTGCCAGCAGGAACTCAACTGAAGCTTTCTTT. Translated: CASRNSTEAFF.

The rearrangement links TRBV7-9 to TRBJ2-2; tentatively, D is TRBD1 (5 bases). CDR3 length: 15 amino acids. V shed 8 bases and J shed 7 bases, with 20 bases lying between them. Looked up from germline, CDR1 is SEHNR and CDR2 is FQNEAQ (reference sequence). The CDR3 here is CASSITPREGGELFF. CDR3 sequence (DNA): TGTGCCAGCTCGATCACCCCCAGGGAAGGCGGGGAGCTGTTTTTT.

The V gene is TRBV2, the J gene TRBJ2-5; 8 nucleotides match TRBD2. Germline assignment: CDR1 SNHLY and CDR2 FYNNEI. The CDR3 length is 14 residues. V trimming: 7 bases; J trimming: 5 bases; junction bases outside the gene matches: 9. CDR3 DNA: TGTGCCAGCAACCCCGGGGGGGCCTGGGAGACCCAGTACTTC. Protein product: CASNPGGAWETQYF.

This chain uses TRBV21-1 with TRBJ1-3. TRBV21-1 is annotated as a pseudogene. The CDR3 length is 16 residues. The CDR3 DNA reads TGTGCCAGCAGCAAAGGGGGGGAATCTTACGGAAACACCATATATTTT. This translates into CASSKGGESYGNTIYF.

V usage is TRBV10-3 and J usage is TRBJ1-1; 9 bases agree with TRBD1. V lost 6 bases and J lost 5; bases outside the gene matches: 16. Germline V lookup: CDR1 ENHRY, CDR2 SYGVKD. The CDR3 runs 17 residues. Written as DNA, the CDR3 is TGTGCCATCAGCGCGGGACAGGGAGTGGGCAAAGGGACTGAAGCTTTCTTT. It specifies CAISAGQGVGKGTEAFF.

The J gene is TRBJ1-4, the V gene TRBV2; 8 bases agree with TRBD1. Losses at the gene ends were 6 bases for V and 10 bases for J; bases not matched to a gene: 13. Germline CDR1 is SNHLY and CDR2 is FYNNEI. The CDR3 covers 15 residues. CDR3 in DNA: TGTGCCAGCAGGTTCGACAGGGGACGGCCCCGAAAACTGTTTTTT. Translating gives CASRFDRGRPRKLFF.

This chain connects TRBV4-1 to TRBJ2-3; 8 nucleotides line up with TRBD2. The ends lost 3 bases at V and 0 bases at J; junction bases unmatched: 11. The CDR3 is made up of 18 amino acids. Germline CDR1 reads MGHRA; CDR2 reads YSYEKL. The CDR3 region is CASSQSTRLAKSTDTQYF. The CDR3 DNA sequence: TGCGCCAGCAGCCAGTCCACGAGACTAGCGAAGAGCACAGATACGCAGTATTTT.

The CDR3 DNA is TGTGCCAGCAGCTTGGCGGTACAGTGCAAATCCTACGAGCAGTACTTC. Its protein is CASSLAVQCKSYEQYF. This sequence joins TRBV5-6 and TRBJ2-7; D is undetermined. With 0 bases removed from V and 1 base from J, the gap between germline ends came to 14 bases. Germline-derived CDR1 and CDR2 are SGHDT and YYEEEE. This CDR3 is 16 amino acids long.